This is a list of T cell receptor beta chains from one sample in a study of T cells in Graves' hyperthyroidism and ophthalmopathy. Using its own MiXCR run on the multiplex PCR reads, TCRdb lists one record per CDR3 protein. The table includes hundreds of thousands of distinct CDR3 sequences, approximately 13% detected once. Sequencing input: blood. These receptors all stem from a woman aged 18-35 years with Graves' hyperthyroidism. Both conserved end residues are part of each CDR3. The D gene is left open where the match is weak. Some rows have no size entry. The others give once, few or many, or a class for an expanded clone.

v_gene	abundance	d_gene	j_gene	CDR3aa	CDR3nt
TRBV30	few	.	TRBJ1-4	CAWSVAWELFF	TGTGCCTGGAGTGTAGCCTGGGAACTGTTTTTT
TRBV12-3/TRBV12-4	many	.	TRBJ1-1	CASRLGEGTEAFF	TGTGCCAGCAGGCTAGGAGAGGGGACTGAAGCTTTCTTT
TRBV4-2	many	.	TRBJ2-7	CASSQESRLYEQYF	TGTGCCAGCAGCCAAGAATCCAGGCTCTACGAGCAGTACTTC
TRBV20-1	many	.	TRBJ2-1	CSARDHEGPQSNEQFF	TGCAGTGCTAGAGATCATGAGGGCCCACAATCCAATGAGCAGTTCTTC
TRBV7-9	few	.	TRBJ1-4	CASSLLGGAVNEKLFF	TGTGCCAGCAGCTTATTGGGGGGCGCGGTTAATGAAAAACTGTTTTTT
TRBV12-3/TRBV12-4	.	.	TRBJ1-1	CASSPIGAGREAEAFF	TGTGCCAGCAGTCCAATCGGGGCAGGGAGGGAGGCTGAAGCTTTCTTT
TRBV2	many	TRBD1	TRBJ2-2	CASLDRGPVGELFF	TGTGCCAGCCTGGACAGGGGGCCGGTCGGGGAGCTGTTTTTT
TRBV11-1	many	TRBD1	TRBJ2-7	CASRHGQGSYEQYF	TGTGCCAGCAGACATGGACAGGGGTCCTACGAGCAGTACTTC
TRBV24-1	many	.	TRBJ2-7	CATSDTNVNEQYF	TGTGCCACCAGTGATACAAACGTCAACGAGCAGTACTTC
TRBV7-9	many	TRBD1	TRBJ1-1	CASSLSTGVTEAFF	TGTGCCAGCAGCTTATCGACAGGGGTCACTGAAGCTTTCTTT
TRBV4-3	few	.	TRBJ2-7	CASSQEWGAMTYEQYF	TGCGCCAGCAGCCAAGAGTGGGGGGCGATGACCTACGAGCAGTACTTC
TRBV12-3/TRBV12-4	many	TRBD1	TRBJ1-2	CASSDRDRDFLYGYTF	TGTGCCAGCAGTGACCGGGACAGGGATTTTCTATATGGCTACACCTTC
TRBV9	many	.	TRBJ1-5	CASSVAIDQPQHF	TGTGCCAGCAGCGTAGCGATAGATCAGCCCCAGCATTTT
TRBV29-1	.	TRBD2	TRBJ2-4	CSGGLAGNIQYF	TGCAGCGGAGGACTAGCGGGGAACATTCAGTACTTC
TRBV6-1	many	.	TRBJ2-1	CASSYGTSVNEQFF	TGTGCCAGCAGTTACGGTACCTCCGTTAATGAGCAGTTCTTC
TRBV27	.	TRBD1	TRBJ2-7	CASKTGGTNEQYF	TGTGCCAGCAAGACAGGGGGCACCAACGAGCAGTACTTC
TRBV28	.	.	TRBJ1-4	CASSLGGACGGIGGTNEKLFF	TGTGCCAGCAGTTTAGGGGGCGCGTGTGGGGGAATCGGGGGAACTAATGAAAAACTGTTTTTT
TRBV5-1	many	.	TRBJ1-2	CASSLDSENYGYTF	TGCGCCAGCAGCTTGGATTCAGAAAACTATGGCTACACCTTC
TRBV6-5	few	.	TRBJ1-2	CASSLHGSDYGYTF	TGTGCCAGCAGCTTACACGGAAGCGACTATGGCTACACCTTC
TRBV5-1	many	TRBD1	TRBJ1-1	CASSNRGQGNTEAFF	TGCGCCAGCTCTAACAGGGGGCAAGGGAACACTGAAGCTTTCTTT
TRBV24-1	many	TRBD2	TRBJ2-7	CATRGLAGEQYF	TGTGCCACCAGGGGACTAGCGGGGGAGCAGTACTTC
TRBV5-1	many	.	TRBJ2-7	CASSFGGQLGAYEQYF	TGCGCCAGCAGCTTCGGGGGACAGCTCGGAGCCTACGAGCAGTACTTC
TRBV4-3	few	TRBD1	TRBJ2-7	CASSQDTGGTYEQYF	TGCGCCAGCAGCCAAGACACAGGGGGCACCTACGAGCAGTACTTC
TRBV12-3/TRBV12-4	many	.	TRBJ2-1	CASSLRGRTRLNEQFF	TGTGCCAGCAGTTTGCGGGGACGAACCCGCCTCAATGAGCAGTTCTTC
TRBV7-2	many	TRBD2	TRBJ2-1	CASSPEKLAYSYNEQFF	TGTGCCAGCAGCCCTGAAAAACTAGCGTACTCCTACAATGAGCAGTTCTTC
TRBV6-5	few	TRBD1	TRBJ1-5	CASSYPGTAYSNQPQHF	TGTGCCAGCAGTTACCCCGGGACAGCCTATAGCAATCAGCCCCAGCATTTT
TRBV9	few	.	TRBJ2-7	CASSVGGGPAYEQYF	TGTGCCAGCAGCGTAGGGGGGGGCCCTGCCTACGAGCAGTACTTC